Sequencing of this T cell receptor beta chain was carried out in a study of T cells after yellow fever vaccination. Findings and caveats of the study: A small share of clonotypes appeared in both CD4 and CD8 compartments.

The study made its TCR cDNA through 5'RACE template switching. That step introduced a universal primer site along with UMIs. TCRdb redid the calling of the 5' RACE reads with MiXCR, one entry per CDR3 protein. The data contain roughly 340,000 distinct CDR3 sequences, roughly 8.7% of them singletons. Note on this clonotype: Its target is not known.

This TCR came from a man between 18 and 29 years old who received the YFV17D yellow fever vaccine. Here the sequenced sample was PBMCs, taken on the day of the first yellow fever vaccination.

CDR3 loop: CASSLAGRLADTQYF. CDR3 DNA: TGTGCCAGCAGTTTAGCTGGGCGATTGGCCGATACGCAGTATTTT. The chain couples TRBV28 to TRBJ2-3; D not resolved. CDR3 size: 15 residues. Between the trimmed V and J ends, which lost 2 bases and 6 bases, there was a span of 15 bases. Per germline, CDR1 MDHEN and CDR2 SYDVKM.